A single sample gave rise to the 27 T cell receptor beta chains below, sequenced in a study of T cells after yellow fever vaccination (dated by TCRdb to about 2019). The sample's treatment or condition label, decoded: live attenuated yellow fever vaccine strain. Library preparation was by 5' RACE. The instrument given in TCRdb is Illumina NovaSeq 6000. TCRdb reprocessing: public reads trimmed at Q25 with fastp, clones called with MiXCR, in-frame beta chains kept. Under each unique CDR3 protein, matching rows form one entry showing the most common genes and DNA. The sample has over 300,000 distinct CDR3 sequences on record, over 3.5% of them singletons. Of the sample, around 23% is held by the ten largest clones. This sample comprised PBMCs, obtained 5 days after the yellow fever booster vaccination. All receptors come from a man between 18 and 29 years old who received the YFV17D yellow fever vaccine.

This clonotype was counted ten times or more. The chain couples TRBV5-1 to TRBJ2-1, with a possible D match to TRBD2 (5 bases). The germline CDR1 and CDR2 sequences are SGHRS and YFSETQ. Trimming shortened V by 0 bases and J by 8 bases, and 12 bases separated the two germline ends. This CDR3 spans 14 amino acids. The chain's CDR3 is CASSLVAARDEQFF. For the CDR3, the DNA is TGCGCCAGCAGCTTGGTGGCTGCGCGGGATGAGCAGTTCTTC.

The rearrangement joins TRBV18 to TRBJ1-5; 8 positions match TRBD1. The germline V gene has CDR1 KGHSH and CDR2 LQKENI. The length of the CDR3 is 16 residues. Losses at the gene ends were 3 bases for V and 3 bases for J; bases not matched to a gene: 7. In DNA form, the CDR3 reads TGTGCCAGCTCACCGGGGCAGGGGGCTTTCAATCAGCCCCAGCATTTT. It codes for CASSPGQGAFNQPQHF.

This clonotype was counted between two and nine times. This chain uses TRBV6-1 with TRBJ2-7; the match to TRBD1 covers 9 bases. The germline gives CDR1 MNHNS, CDR2 SASEGT. The CDR3 consists of 14 residues. Germline trimming cut 4 bases from V and 0 bases from J; bases unmatched to any gene: 1. The CDR3 coding sequence is TGTGCCAGCAGTGGACAGGGGGTCTCCTACGAGCAGTACTTC. This translates into CASSGQGVSYEQYF.

The gene calls are TRBV3-1 and TRBJ2-1, with D perhaps TRBD1 or TRBD2 (5 bases each). The germline V and J ends were trimmed by 6 bases and 9 bases, with 15 bases remaining between them. The V gene's germline CDR1 is LGHDT and CDR2 YNNKEL (reference sequence). The CDR3 contains 13 residues. The chain's CDR3 is CASRAKIGGEQFF. CDR3 DNA: TGTGCCAGCAGAGCCAAGATTGGGGGTGAGCAGTTCTTC.

The J gene is TRBJ2-2, the V gene TRBV12-3 or TRBV12-4, with TRBD1 matching over 8 bases. V lost 4 bases and J lost 0; bases outside the gene matches: 4. The CDR3 extends over 16 amino acids. CDR3 bases: TGTGCCAGCAGTTCCTGGACAGGGACGAACACCGGGGAGCTGTTTTTT. The encoded protein is CASSSWTGTNTGELFF.

This clonotype was found many times. The V and J genes are TRBV7-2 and TRBJ2-2; D possibly corresponds to TRBD1 (6 bases). Germline loops: CDR1 SGHTA, CDR2 FQGNSA. CDR3 length: 14 residues. Trimming left V 5 bases short and J 5 bases short, with 12 bases between. CDR3 DNA sequence: TGTGCCAGCAGCCAGTACAGGGTTACCGGGGAGCTGTTTTTT. It is translated as CASSQYRVTGELFF.

The table lists this clonotype with a few counts. The chain combines TRBV4-3 with TRBJ1-1, with D possibly being TRBD1 (5 bases). In germline, CDR1 is LGHNA, CDR2 YSLEER. Deletions cut 3 bases from V and 1 base from J, with 15 bases between. The CDR3 runs to 16 residues. CDR3 DNA sequence: TGCGCCAGCAGCCAGGACGTGGGGGGAGCGAACACTGAAGCTTTCTTT. Translating gives CASSQDVGGANTEAFF.

V gene TRBV6-2 or TRBV6-3 combines with J gene TRBJ1-2; 9 positions agree with TRBD1. J was trimmed by 2 bases and V by 2 bases; bases with no gene match: 3. Germline V gene sequence: CDR1 MNHEY, CDR2 SVGEGT. The CDR3 is made up of 15 amino acids. In nucleotides, the CDR3 is TGTGCCAGCAGTTACGGGACAGGGAACAACTATGGCTACACCTTC. Translated, it gives CASSYGTGNNYGYTF.

This clonotype was found a few times. The junction shows a germline mismatch at one end, possibly a read error. The genes are TRBV7-7 and TRBJ2-5; D perhaps matches TRBD1 (7 bases). Per germline, CDR1 SSHAT and CDR2 FNYEAQ (reference sequence). This CDR3 is built from 14 residues. The CDR3 DNA sequence: TGTGCTAGCAGCCGTAACCAGGGGGGAGAGACCCAGTACTTC. Translation gives CASSRNQGGETQYF. Using reference TRBV7-7 and TRBJ2-5 for the parts outside the CDR3, the full variable domain is GAGVSQSPRYKVTKRGQDVTLRCDPISSHATLYWYQQALGQGPEFLTYFNYEAQPDKSGLPSDRFSAERPEGSISTLTIQRTEQRDSAMYRCASSRNQGGETQYFGPGTRLLVL.

This rearrangement joins TRBV19 to TRBJ2-7, with a possible D match to TRBD2 (6 bases). Germline V gene data show CDR1 as LNHDA and CDR2 as SQIVND (reference sequence). The CDR3 is 15 amino acids. V was clipped by 6 bases and J by 0 bases, with 15 bases between them. CDR3 DNA: TGTGCCAGTAGCTCCGGGGGAGGACCCTCCTACGAGCAGTACTTC. This translates into CASSSGGGPSYEQYF.

Only a few counts were recorded for this clonotype. This chain joins TRBV20-1 and TRBJ2-1; D remains unclear. This CDR3 spans 14 amino acids. V was trimmed by 3 bases and J by 1 base, leaving 10 bases between them. CDR1 and CDR2 from the germline V gene are DFQATT and SNEGSKA (reference sequence). Written as DNA, the CDR3 is TGCAGTGCTAGCCACAGCCCTTCCTACAATGAGCAGTTCTTC. Its protein product is CSASHSPSYNEQFF.

This clonotype has a count of ten or more. This sequence joins TRBV7-2 and TRBJ2-4; 14 nucleotides line up with TRBD2. From germline, CDR1 is SGHTA and CDR2 FQGNSA. V gave up 5 bases and J gave up 6 bases; unmatched junction bases: 3. CDR3 length equals 15 residues. DNA of the CDR3: TGTGCCAGCAGCGTCGGACTAGCGGGGGGAAACATTCAGTACTTC. This gives the protein CASSVGLAGGNIQYF.

This clonotype has only a few counts. CDR3 sequence reads: CASSQGAGRPWETQYF. The CDR3, as DNA: TGCGCCAGCAGCCAAGGGGCCGGCAGGCCGTGGGAGACCCAGTACTTC. The chain uses TRBV4-3 and TRBJ2-5; D remains unclear. The CDR3 consists of 16 residues. The V end lost 1 base, the J end lost 5 bases, and 17 bases lay between the germline ends. Germline lookup yields CDR1 LGHNA and CDR2 YSLEER.

There are a few counts of this clonotype. The rearrangement links TRBV5-1 to TRBJ2-2, with D tentatively TRBD1 (5 bases). Per the germline V gene, CDR1 is SGHRS and CDR2 is YFSETQ. V was cut by 4 bases and J by 5 bases, with 9 bases left in between. This CDR3 is 13 amino acids long. CDR3 amino acids: CASSVRATGELFF. CDR3 nucleotide sequence: TGCGCCAGCAGCGTCAGGGCGACCGGGGAGCTGTTTTTT.

The chain links TRBV5-1 to TRBJ2-1; D not certain. V lost 2 bases, J lost 0 bases, and 12 bases lay in between. Germline V gene lookup returns CDR1 SGHRS and CDR2 YFSETQ. The CDR3 runs to 16 residues. CDR3 protein: CASSFPQFGSYNEQFF. For the CDR3, the DNA is TGCGCCAGCAGCTTCCCCCAGTTCGGCTCCTACAATGAGCAGTTCTTC.

The rearrangement joins TRBV20-1 to TRBJ1-5; a weak D match, TRBD1 (5 bases). CDR3 size: 13 residues. The V gene lost 7 bases and the J gene lost 6 bases, with 16 bases spanning the gap. Germline CDR1 reads DFQATT; CDR2 reads SNEGSKA (reference sequence). The CDR3 sequence: CSGNGGPTQPQHF. For the CDR3, the DNA is TGCAGTGGAAATGGGGGTCCGACTCAGCCCCAGCATTTT.

This clonotype came up many times. The chain uses TRBV12-3 or TRBV12-4 and TRBJ2-1; TRBD1 matches 7 bases. After removal of 5 bases from V and 6 bases from J, the junction contained 7 bases not matched to a gene. This CDR3 has 14 amino acids. CDR3 residues: CASSMTGTLNEQFF. DNA for the CDR3: TGTGCCAGCAGTATGACAGGGACCCTCAATGAGCAGTTCTTC.

This clonotype was detected a few times. V usage is TRBV5-1 and J usage is TRBJ2-3, with TRBD2 matching 8 bases. In germline, CDR1 is SGHRS, CDR2 YFSETQ. CDR3 length equals 18 residues. Trimming at V came to 0 bases and at J to 0 bases, leaving 9 bases not matched to a gene. The CDR3 loop is CASSLGGTAGASTDTQYF. The CDR3 region has the DNA TGCGCCAGCAGCTTGGGGGGAACAGCGGGAGCTAGCACAGATACGCAGTATTTT.

The chain recombines TRBV27 with TRBJ1-5; possibly TRBD1 for D (5 bases). The CDR3 has 17 residues. Trimming took off 6 bases at V and 2 bases at J, with 20 bases between the two ends. Germline V gene lookup returns CDR1 MNHEY and CDR2 SMNVEV (reference sequence). The CDR3 DNA reads as TGTGCCAGCAGCCCCCGCTGGGGCGGGGACGGCAATCAGCCCCAGCATTTT. Translation: CASSPRWGGDGNQPQHF.

The chain combines TRBV7-9 with TRBJ1-2; no reliable D call. CDR1 and CDR2 (germline): SEHNR, FQNEAQ (reference sequence). This CDR3 region has 14 residues. Trimming stripped 1 base from V and 3 bases from J, with 9 bases between. The CDR3 sequence is CASSLDVRDYGYTF. In DNA, the CDR3 is TGTGCCAGCAGCTTAGATGTCCGAGACTATGGCTACACCTTC. Variable domain in full (rest from reference TRBV7-9 and TRBJ1-2): DTGVSQNPRHKITKRGQNVTFRCDPISEHNRLYWYRQTLGQGPEFLTYFQNEAQLEKSRLLSDRFSAERPKGSFSTLEIQRTEQGDSAMYLCASSLDVRDYGYTFGSGTRLTVV.

The CDR3 nucleotides are TGTGCCAGCAGGTACGGTAGGGATACCTACGAGCAGTACTTC. Amino acids: CASRYGRDTYEQYF. The chain recombines TRBV6-5 with TRBJ2-7; D is undetermined. V was shortened by 6 bases and J by 2 bases, with 14 bases between the two germline ends. The CDR3 is 14 residues long. Germline CDR1 reads MNHEY; CDR2 reads SVGAGI.

The CDR3 protein is CASSLQSEQYF. The CDR3 DNA sequence: TGTGCCAGCAGTTTACAGTCCGAGCAGTACTTC. This chain connects TRBV28 to TRBJ2-7; D remains unclear. Germline CDR1 reads MDHEN; CDR2 reads SYDVKM. The CDR3 contains 11 residues. Deletions cut 2 bases from V and 6 bases from J, with 5 bases between. Together with reference TRBV28 and TRBJ2-7, the CDR3 gives the full variable domain: DVKVTQSSRYLVKRTGEKVFLECVQDMDHENMFWYRQDPGLGLRLIYFSYDVKMKEKGDIPEGYSVSREKKERFSLILESASTNQTSMYLCASSLQSEQYFGPGTRLTVT.

Ten or more counts support this clonotype. This chain connects TRBV4-1 to TRBJ2-5; no clear D gene. Germline-derived CDR1 and CDR2 are MGHRA and YSYEKL. This CDR3 is 12 amino acids long. V lost 4 bases and J 5 bases, leaving 8 bases between the germline ends. CDR3 loop: CASSPPMETQYF. The CDR3 nucleotides read TGCGCCAGCAGCCCCCCAATGGAGACCCAGTACTTC.

The genes are TRBV7-8 and TRBJ2-3; 9 bases fit TRBD1. Unmatched junction bases numbered 6, after V lost 4 bases and J lost 4 bases. CDR1 and CDR2 (germline): SGHVS, FQNEAQ. This CDR3 is 15 amino acids long. The CDR3 reads CASSSPGQGPDTQYF. The CDR3 DNA follows: TGTGCCAGCAGCTCACCGGGACAGGGACCAGATACGCAGTATTTT. The variable domain in full, completed from reference TRBV7-8 and TRBJ2-3, reads GAGVSQSPRYKVAKRGQDVALRCDPISGHVSLFWYQQALGQGPEFLTYFQNEAQLDKSGLPSDRFFAERPEGSVSTLKIQRTQQEDSAVYLCASSSPGQGPDTQYFGPGTRLTVL.

The V and J genes are TRBV5-1 and TRBJ2-5, with 11 bases fitting TRBD2. The germline V gene has CDR1 SGHRS and CDR2 YFSETQ. Trimming cost V 5 bases and J 5 bases; bases outside gene matches: 11. The CDR3 sequence is 16 residues long. CDR3: CASRAGTSGVRETQYF. CDR3 sequence (DNA): TGCGCCAGCAGGGCTGGGACTAGCGGAGTCCGGGAGACCCAGTACTTC.

This clonotype was seen more than once but under ten times. This sequence joins TRBV7-9 and TRBJ1-2; D is undetermined. Germline V gene sequence: CDR1 SEHNR, CDR2 FQNEAQ (reference sequence). The CDR3 consists of 14 residues. Between the trimmed V and J ends, which lost 5 bases and 7 bases, there was a span of 17 bases. In DNA form, the CDR3 reads TGTGCCAGCAGCCGAGAGGTACTCATCGGTGGCTACACCTTC. It translates to CASSREVLIGGYTF.

A word on this clonotype: At one end, the junction sequence differs from germline, possibly due to a read error. This chain uses TRBV29-1 with TRBJ1-2; TRBD1 aligns across 9 bases. Germline V gives CDR1 SQVTM, CDR2 ANQGSEA. The CDR3 has 13 amino acids. CDR3 sequence reads: CSVEDGTGPSYTF. The CDR3, as DNA: TGCAGCGTGGAAGATGGGACAGGGCCTAGCTACACCTTC.